This paragraph covers one T cell receptor (beta chain) sequence. Its antigen is currently not known. One base away lies a much larger clone, so this may be a sequencing read error. The sample is drawn from a study of early T cells in non-severe SARS-CoV-2 infection (TCRdb year 2021). Study-level background: Because TCR sequencing was done on bulk RNA from unsorted whole blood, the alpha and beta chains could not be paired. What the authors observed across the whole study: VDJdb matching was skewed toward anti-spike CD8 responses, so virus-specific expansions were likely underestimated and private and CD4 specificities were missed.

Library method: 5' RACE. The instrument was a NextSeq 500. Unique molecular identifiers were attached to individual cDNA molecules in the TCR library protocol so that sequencing error and PCR bias could be corrected. Both TCR alpha and beta chains were sequenced, and tight co-correlation was observed between alpha and beta sequence abundances in each sample. As for how the authors treated the data: Decombinator V4 was used to perform V gene, J gene and CDR3 annotation of TCR sequences. Expanded TCRs were defined as changing significantly between any two time points under a Poisson model with p below 0.0001. TCR abundances were normalised to the total number of TCRs sequenced per sample and expressed as counts per million. MAIT TCRs were defined by TRAV1-2 paired with TRAJ12, TRAJ20 or TRAJ33, and iNKT TCRs by TRAV10 paired with TRAJ18. VDJdb, accessed 1 November 2021, was searched for CMV, EBV and SARS-CoV-2 annotated TCRs, with TCRs annotated for multiple antigens excluded. The public reads were quality trimmed at Q25 with fastp and then assembled into clones with MiXCR by TCRdb, keeping productive beta chains. Rows with a matching CDR3 protein are joined into one entry that keeps the most common DNA and genes. The V and J calls here are based on TCRdb, not the publication. Across this sample there are roughly 40,000 distinct CDR3 sequences, with around 4.1% seen only once. The ten largest clonotypes hold roughly 3% of the sample.

According to the germline V gene, CDR1 reads SGHTA and CDR2 reads FQGTGA. From the cysteine up to the phenylalanine, the CDR3 has a length of 15 residues. The entry retains the CDR3 DNA only, 45 bases that are in frame from base 1. The study was a case-control design nested within a healthcare worker cohort in London, UK, with weekly nasopharyngeal swab PCR tests and blood sampling. Healthcare workers were enrolled in the week of the UK lockdown, from 23 to 31 March 2020, and were followed every week for up to roughly 16 weeks. The sequence links TRBV7-3 to TRBJ2-2, with 11 central nucleotides matching TRBD2. The material sequenced was whole blood. The TCR sequence derives from an adult who was a healthcare worker with PCR-confirmed SARS-CoV-2 infection or an uninfected control (not recorded which). The CDR3 loop reads CASSQTSGGTVELFF. DNA sequence: TGTGCCAGCAGTCAAACTAGCGGGGGCACCGTGGAGCTGTTTTTT.